Detailed here is one T cell receptor beta chain. Its antigen is unidentified. This sample is part of a study of brain T cells in children with intractable seizures. Overall study findings and caveats: Clones missing pre-surgery may reflect undersampling of that blood sample. Patients' HCMV serostatus was unknown; virus specificity rests on CDR3 similarity alone.

Generated by immunoSEQ multiplex PCR, the TCRdb table keeps only in-frame clones and is missing some. The sample holds approximately 77,000 clones, about 92% seen once. The germline V and J ends were trimmed by 4 bases and 2 bases, with 7 bases remaining between them. The germline gives CDR1 LNHDA, CDR2 SQIVND (reference sequence). The CDR3 is 13 residues long. Only cases whose brain tissue showed the highest T cell transcript signatures were sequenced. At least one anti-epileptic drug was given before surgery. The V gene is TRBV19, the J gene TRBJ2-3; D is ambiguous. The source is a boy less than two years old with tuberous sclerosis and intractable seizures. This material consisted of peripheral blood, taken at surgery. In nucleotides, the CDR3 is TGTGCCAGTAGTAAGCCTTACACAGATACGCAGTATTTT. Translating gives CASSKPYTDTQYF.